This T cell receptor (beta chain) was recovered during a study of blood T cell repertoires in COVID-19. Looking at the study overall: Sites across the United States, Italy and Spain contributed samples from acute and convalescent COVID-19. Sources were T cells, B-cell-depleted T cells, or PBMCs; the material itself was cDNA or gDNA.

Original handling: Estimation of nucleated cell counts relied on the amplification of reference gene primers. Method: immunoSEQ multiplex PCR; TCRdb's copy keeps in-frame clones and lacks some. That table furnishes V, J and clone size, whereas the DNA furnished D and trimming. Among 65,000 to 95,000 clones listed, about 68% were seen once. Only one count was recorded for this clone. Input material: peripheral blood. The TCR originated in a middle-aged man with active or convalescent COVID-19.

The CDR3 DNA reads TGTGCCAGTAGTGGGGCTAATTACAATGAGCAGTTCTTC. Its protein product is CASSGANYNEQFF. The J gene is TRBJ2-1, the V gene TRBV19, with a possible D match to TRBD1 (5 bases). Deletions cut 5 bases from V and 4 bases from J, with 9 bases between. The germline CDR1 and CDR2 sequences are LNHDA and SQIVND (reference sequence). The CDR3 contains 13 residues. The entire variable domain, with the rest obtained from reference TRBV19 and TRBJ2-1, is as follows: DGGITQSPKYLFRKEGQNVTLSCEQNLNHDAMYWYRQDPGQGLRLIYYSQIVNDFQKGDIAEGYSVSREKKESFPLTVTSAQKNPTAFYLCASSGANYNEQFFGPGTRLTVL.